The clone carrying this T cell receptor beta chain was detected ten times or more. Its antigen is not identified. This entry is derived from a study of molecular identifiers for immune sequencing clone quantification. About the research overall: Across replicate runs, RNA obtained from approximately 20,000 or 100,000 naive CD8 cells was divided into five, with four undergoing sequencing. Study-wide findings and caveats: Reports indicate spiked Jurkat TCR RNA from one cell could be found among about 1.1 million naive cells. Under 1% of molecules in naive cells, but over 98% of effector molecules, belonged to clones above 20 RNA copies.

Previously reported methods and listed TCR primers produced the bulk TCR libraries. TCRdb analysed the PCR reads with MiXCR anew, one entry per CDR3 protein. Here the sample spans some 320,000 distinct CDR3 sequences, about a quarter being singletons. The ends lost 3 bases at V and 0 bases at J; junction bases unmatched: 4. The CDR3 spans 16 residues. CDR1 is SNHLY and CDR2 is FYNNEI in the germline V gene. The origin of this receptor is a human donor in good health. Some libraries in this study had Jurkat cell RNA spiked in. J is TRBJ2-3 and V is TRBV2; TRBD2 matches 9 bases. The material sequenced was naive CD8+ T cells from blood, with Jurkat cell RNA spiked in. The sample's subset: FACS-sorted CD8+CD4-CCR7+CD45RA+ naive T cells. The CDR3 here is CASSDQRGASTDTQYF. The CDR3 coding sequence is TGTGCCAGCAGTGATCAGCGGGGGGCTAGCACAGATACGCAGTATTTT. Full variable domain (rest looked up from reference TRBV2 and TRBJ2-3): EPEVTQTPSHQVTQMGQEVILRCVPISNHLYFYWYRQILGQKVEFLVSFYNNEISEKSEIFDDQFSVERPDGSNFTLKIRSTKLEDSAMYFCASSDQRGASTDTQYFGPGTRLTVL.